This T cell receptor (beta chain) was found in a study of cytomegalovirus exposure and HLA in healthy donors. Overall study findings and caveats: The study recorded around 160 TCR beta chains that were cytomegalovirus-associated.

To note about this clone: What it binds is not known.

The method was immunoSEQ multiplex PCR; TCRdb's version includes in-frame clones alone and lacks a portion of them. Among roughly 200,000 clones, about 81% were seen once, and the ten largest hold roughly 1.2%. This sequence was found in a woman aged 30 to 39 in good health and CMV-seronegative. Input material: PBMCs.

This CDR3 reads CASSLGGTSGSETQYF. DNA of the CDR3: TGTGCCAGCAGCTTAGGAGGGACTAGCGGGAGTGAGACCCAGTACTTC. The gene calls are TRBV11-3 and TRBJ2-5; 14 nucleotides match TRBD2. Germline lookup yields CDR1 SGHNT and CDR2 YENEEA. The CDR3 runs to 16 residues. With V trimmed by 1 base and J by 5 bases, 3 bases remained unmatched. The variable domain in full, completed from reference TRBV11-3 and TRBJ2-5, reads EAGVVQSPRYKIIEKKQPVAFWCNPISGHNTLYWYLQNLGQGPELLIRYENEEAVDDSQLPKDRFSAERLKGVDSTLKIQPAELGDSAVYLCASSLGGTSGSETQYFGPGTRLLVL.